The source of this T cell receptor (beta chain) is a study of shared clonotypes between healthy human individuals. Across the whole study: Donors, aged 18 to 49, were a couple of women and three men. Each donor's CD4 naive and CD4 memory cells filled three plates apiece, CD8 naive two, and CD8 memory one. General study points: The represented genetic and exposure-history diversity was limited by the small number of donors. At large depth, rarefaction still showed sorted-subset sequencing to be incomplete.

With respect to this clone: Its antigen is not identified.

The CDR3 spans 14 residues. Trimming took 5 bases from V and 2 from J; bases not matched to a gene: 4. The germline CDR1 and CDR2 sequences are MNHNS and SASEGT. Clones were read by immunoSEQ multiplex PCR, and TCRdb kept only the in-frame ones, dropping some. The table records roughly 770,000 clones, roughly 96% of them present only once. Naivety among CD8 cells was defined by CD45RO negativity and positive CCR7 selection, thereby excluding terminally differentiated effector memory CD45RA+ cells. This sequence joins TRBV6-1 and TRBJ1-1, with 8 bases lining up with TRBD1. The sequence derives from a man aged 25-45 years in good health. The specimen sequenced was naive CD8+ T cells sorted from blood. In DNA, the CDR3 is TGTGCCAGCAGTTCGGACAGGGCAAACACTGAAGCTTTCTTT. Translation: CASSSDRANTEAFF.